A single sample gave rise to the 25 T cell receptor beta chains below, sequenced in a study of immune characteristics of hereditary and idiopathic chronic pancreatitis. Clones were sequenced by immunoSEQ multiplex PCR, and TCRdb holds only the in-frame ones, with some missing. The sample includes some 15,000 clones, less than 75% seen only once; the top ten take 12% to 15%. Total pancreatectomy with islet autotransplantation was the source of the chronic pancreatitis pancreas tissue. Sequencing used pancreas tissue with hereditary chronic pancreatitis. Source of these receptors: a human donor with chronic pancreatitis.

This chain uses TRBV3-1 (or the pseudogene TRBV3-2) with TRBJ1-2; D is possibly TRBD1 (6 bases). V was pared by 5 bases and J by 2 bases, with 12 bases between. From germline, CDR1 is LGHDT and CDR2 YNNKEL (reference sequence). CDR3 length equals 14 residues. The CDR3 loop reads CASSYNQGNYGYTF. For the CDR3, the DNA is TGTGCCAGCAGCTATAACCAGGGGAACTATGGCTACACCTTC.

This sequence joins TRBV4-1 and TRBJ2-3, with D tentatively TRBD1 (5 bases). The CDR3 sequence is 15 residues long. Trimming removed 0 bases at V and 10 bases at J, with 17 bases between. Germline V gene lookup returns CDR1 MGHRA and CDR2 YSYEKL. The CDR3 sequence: CASSQDWPGWDAQYF. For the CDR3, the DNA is TGCGCCAGCAGCCAAGATTGGCCAGGGTGGGATGCGCAGTATTTT.

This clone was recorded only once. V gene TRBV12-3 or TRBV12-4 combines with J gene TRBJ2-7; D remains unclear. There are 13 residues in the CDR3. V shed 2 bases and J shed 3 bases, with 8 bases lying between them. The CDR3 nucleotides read TGTGCCAGCAGTTTACCCCCGAGCTACGAGCAGTACTTC. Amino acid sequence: CASSLPPSYEQYF.

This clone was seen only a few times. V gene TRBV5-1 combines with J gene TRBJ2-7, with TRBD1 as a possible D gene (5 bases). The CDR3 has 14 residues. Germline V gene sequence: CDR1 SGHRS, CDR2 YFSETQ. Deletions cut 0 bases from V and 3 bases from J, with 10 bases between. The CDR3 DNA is TGCGCCAGCAGCTTGGATCAGGGCAACTACGAGCAGTACTTC. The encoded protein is CASSLDQGNYEQYF.

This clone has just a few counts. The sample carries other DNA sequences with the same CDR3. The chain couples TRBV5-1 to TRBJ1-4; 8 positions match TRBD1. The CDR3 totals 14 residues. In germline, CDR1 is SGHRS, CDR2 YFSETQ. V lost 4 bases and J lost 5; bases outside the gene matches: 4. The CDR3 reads CASSTGGRNEKLFF. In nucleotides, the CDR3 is TGCGCCAGCAGCACAGGGGGTCGGAATGAAAAACTGTTTTTT.

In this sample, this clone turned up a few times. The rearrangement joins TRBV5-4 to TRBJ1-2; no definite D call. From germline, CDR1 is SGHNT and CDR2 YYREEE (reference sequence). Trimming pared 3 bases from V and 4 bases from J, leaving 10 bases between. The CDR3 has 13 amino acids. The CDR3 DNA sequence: TGTGCCAGCAGCTGGAGTGGGGTCTATGGCTACACCTTC. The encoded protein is CASSWSGVYGYTF.

DNA for the CDR3: TGCGCCAGCAGCCAAGAACCCCATGACGGGGGTGGGCAGCCCCAGCATTTT. Its protein product is CASSQEPHDGGGQPQHF. J is TRBJ1-5 and V is TRBV4-1, with D perhaps matching TRBD1 (5 bases). V was trimmed by 0 bases and J by 7 bases, leaving 19 bases between them. Germline V gene sequence: CDR1 MGHRA, CDR2 YSYEKL. The CDR3 extends over 17 amino acids.

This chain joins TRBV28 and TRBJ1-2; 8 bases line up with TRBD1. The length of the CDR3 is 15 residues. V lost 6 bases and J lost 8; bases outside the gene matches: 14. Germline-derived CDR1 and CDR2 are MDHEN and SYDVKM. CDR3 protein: CASSATGDGRYGYTF. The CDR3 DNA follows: TGTGCCAGCAGCGCGACAGGGGACGGGAGATACGGCTACACCTTC.

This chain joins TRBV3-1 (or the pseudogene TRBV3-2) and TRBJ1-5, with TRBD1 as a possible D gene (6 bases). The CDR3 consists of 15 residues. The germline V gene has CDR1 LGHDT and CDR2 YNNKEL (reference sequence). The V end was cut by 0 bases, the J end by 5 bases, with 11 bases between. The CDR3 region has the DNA TGTGCCAGCAGCCAAGACAGGGGCTTTCATCAGCCCCAGCATTTT. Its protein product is CASSQDRGFHQPQHF.

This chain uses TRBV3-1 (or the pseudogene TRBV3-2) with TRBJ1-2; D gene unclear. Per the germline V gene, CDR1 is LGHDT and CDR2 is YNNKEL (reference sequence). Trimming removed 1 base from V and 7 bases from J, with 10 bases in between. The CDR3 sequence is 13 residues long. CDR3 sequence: CASSQVVLPGYTF. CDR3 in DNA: TGTGCCAGCAGCCAAGTCGTCCTACCTGGCTACACCTTC.

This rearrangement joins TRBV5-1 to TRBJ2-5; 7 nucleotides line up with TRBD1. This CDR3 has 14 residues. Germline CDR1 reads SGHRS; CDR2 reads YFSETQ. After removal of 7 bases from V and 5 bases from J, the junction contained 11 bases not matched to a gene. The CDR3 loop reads CASCRDSTTETQYF. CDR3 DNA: TGCGCCAGCTGCCGGGACAGTACCACGGAGACCCAGTACTTC.

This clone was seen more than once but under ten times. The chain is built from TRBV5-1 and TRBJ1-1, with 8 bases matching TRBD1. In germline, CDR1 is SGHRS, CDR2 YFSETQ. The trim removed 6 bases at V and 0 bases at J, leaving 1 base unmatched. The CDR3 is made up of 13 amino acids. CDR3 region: CASTGGMNTEAFF. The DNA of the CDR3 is TGCGCCAGCACAGGGGGCATGAACACTGAAGCTTTCTTT.

The CDR3 loop is CAWREPQGSNSPLHF. As DNA, the CDR3 is TGTGCCTGGAGGGAGCCGCAGGGATCAAATTCACCCCTCCACTTT. The chain employs TRBV30 and TRBJ1-6, with D perhaps matching TRBD1 (5 bases). The CDR3 is made up of 15 amino acids. V shed 3 bases and J shed 7 bases, with 16 bases lying between them. Germline CDR1 reads GTSNPN; CDR2 reads SVGIG (reference sequence).

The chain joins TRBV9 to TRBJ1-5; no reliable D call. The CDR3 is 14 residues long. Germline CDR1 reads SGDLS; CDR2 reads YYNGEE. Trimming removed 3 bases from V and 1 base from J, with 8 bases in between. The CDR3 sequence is CASSGGSSNQPQHF. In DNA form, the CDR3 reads TGTGCCAGCAGCGGCGGATCGAGCAATCAGCCCCAGCATTTT.

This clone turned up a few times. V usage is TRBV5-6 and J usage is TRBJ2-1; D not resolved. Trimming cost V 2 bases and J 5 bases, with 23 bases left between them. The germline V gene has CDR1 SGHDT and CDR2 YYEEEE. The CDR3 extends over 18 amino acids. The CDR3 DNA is TGTGCCAGCAGCTTTAGTTACCTTGGGCGACAAGTAAACAATGAGCAGTTCTTC. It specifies CASSFSYLGRQVNNEQFF.

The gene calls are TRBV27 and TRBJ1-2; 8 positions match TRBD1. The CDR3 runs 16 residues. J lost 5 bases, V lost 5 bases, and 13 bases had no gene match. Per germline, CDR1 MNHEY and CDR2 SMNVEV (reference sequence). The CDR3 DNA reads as TGTGCCAGCAGTGGAGGACAGGGCTTAGATGGGTATGGCTACACCTTC. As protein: CASSGGQGLDGYGYTF.

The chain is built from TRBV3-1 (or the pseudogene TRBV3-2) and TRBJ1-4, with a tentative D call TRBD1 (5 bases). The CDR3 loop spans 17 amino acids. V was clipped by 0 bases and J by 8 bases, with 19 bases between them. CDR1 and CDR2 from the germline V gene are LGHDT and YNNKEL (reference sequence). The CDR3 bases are TGTGCCAGCAGCCAAGATCCCCCGGGGGAGGGGCGGGAAAAACTGTTTTTT. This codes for CASSQDPPGEGREKLFF.

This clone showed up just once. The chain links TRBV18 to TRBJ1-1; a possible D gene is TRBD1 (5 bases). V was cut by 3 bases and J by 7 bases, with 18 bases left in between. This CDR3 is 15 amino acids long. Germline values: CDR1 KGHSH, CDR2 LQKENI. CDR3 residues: CASSPVEAGQIEAFF. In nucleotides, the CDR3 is TGTGCCAGCTCACCCGTCGAGGCAGGGCAAATTGAAGCTTTCTTT.

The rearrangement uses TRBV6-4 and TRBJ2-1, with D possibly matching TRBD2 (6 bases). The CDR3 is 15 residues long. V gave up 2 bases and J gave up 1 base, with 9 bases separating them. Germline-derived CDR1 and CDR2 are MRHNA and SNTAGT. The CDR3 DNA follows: TGTGCCAGCAGTGACGGGGCGGGGTCCTACAATGAGCAGTTCTTC. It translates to CASSDGAGSYNEQFF.

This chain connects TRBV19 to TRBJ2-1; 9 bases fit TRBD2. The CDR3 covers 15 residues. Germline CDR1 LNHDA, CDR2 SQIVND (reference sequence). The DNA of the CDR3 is TGTGCAAGTTCGAACCTAGCGGGGAGCTACAATGAGCAGTTCTTC. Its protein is CASSNLAGSYNEQFF.

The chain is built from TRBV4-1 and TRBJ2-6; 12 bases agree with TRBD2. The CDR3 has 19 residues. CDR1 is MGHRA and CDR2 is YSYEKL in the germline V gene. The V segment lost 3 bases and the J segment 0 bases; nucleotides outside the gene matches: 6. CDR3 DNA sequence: TGCGCCAGCAGCCACCAACTAGCGGGAGGAACCTCTGGGGCCAACGTCCTGACTTTC. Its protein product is CASSHQLAGGTSGANVLTF.

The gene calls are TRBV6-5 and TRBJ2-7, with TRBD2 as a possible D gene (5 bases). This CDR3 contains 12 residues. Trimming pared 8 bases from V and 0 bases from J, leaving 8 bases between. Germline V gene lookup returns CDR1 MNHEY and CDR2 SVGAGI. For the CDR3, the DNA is TGTGCCAGCGCCGGGGACTCCTACGAGCAGTACTTC. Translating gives CASAGDSYEQYF.

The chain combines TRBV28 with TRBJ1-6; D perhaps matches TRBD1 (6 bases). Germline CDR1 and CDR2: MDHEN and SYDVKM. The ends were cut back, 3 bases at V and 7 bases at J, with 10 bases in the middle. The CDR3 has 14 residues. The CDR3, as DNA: TGTGCCAGCAGTTTTGGACAGTCGAATTCACCCCTCCACTTT. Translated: CASSFGQSNSPLHF.

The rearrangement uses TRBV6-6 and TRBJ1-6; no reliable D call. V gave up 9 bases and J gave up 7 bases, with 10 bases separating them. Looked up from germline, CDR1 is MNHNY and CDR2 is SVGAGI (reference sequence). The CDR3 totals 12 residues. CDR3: CASCAPNSPLHF. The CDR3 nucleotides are TGTGCCAGTTGCGCCCCGAATTCACCCCTCCACTTT.

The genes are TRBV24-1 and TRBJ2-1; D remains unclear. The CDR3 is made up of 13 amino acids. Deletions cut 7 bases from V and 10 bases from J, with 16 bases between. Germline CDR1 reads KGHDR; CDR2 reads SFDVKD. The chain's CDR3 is CATSPQLSGEQFF. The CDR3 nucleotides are TGTGCCACCAGCCCACAATTGTCCGGAGAGCAGTTCTTC.